This T cell receptor (beta chain) emerged from a study of Ad26.COV2.S vaccination and SARS-CoV-2 variants. At the level of the study: The study gave Ad26.COV2.S intramuscularly, once or twice 56 days apart.

Produced via immunoSEQ multiplex PCR; TCRdb's table is partial and in-frame only. The repertoire holds approximately 300,000 clones, about 86% seen once, with around 2% in the top ten. The CDR3 is 14 residues long. V shed 0 bases and J shed 6 bases, with 11 bases lying between them. CDR1 and CDR2 from the germline V gene are KGHSH and LQKENI. Treatment: 19 received Ad26.COV2.S at low or high dose, single or two shots; five or six received placebo; per-sample allocation not given. Samples were taken on day 63 after the first vaccine or placebo injection. Expressing Wuhan-strain SARS-CoV-2 spike, an Ad26 vector served as the vaccine.

Material: peripheral blood, obtained in a trial of Ad26.COV2.S vaccine versus placebo. This sequence originates from a person between 18 and 65 years old who received the Ad26.COV2.S COVID-19 vaccine or a placebo. The chain has TRBV18 and TRBJ1-1; no clear D. CDR3 residues: CASSPPDGWAEAFF. CDR3 nucleotide sequence: TGTGCCAGCTCACCACCCGATGGCTGGGCTGAAGCTTTCTTT.